The 8 T cell receptor beta chains below all came from one sample that was sequenced in a study of blood T cell repertoires in COVID-19. Clones were sequenced by immunoSEQ multiplex PCR, and TCRdb holds only the in-frame ones, with some missing. The sample yields 110,000 or so clones, just over 85% seen once. The sequencing input was peripheral blood. These receptor sequences come from a human donor in a cohort sampled during active COVID-19.

J is TRBJ1-5 and V is TRBV19; a weak D match, TRBD1 (5 bases). The V end was cut by 5 bases, the J end by 4 bases, with 9 bases between. Looked up from germline, CDR1 is LNHDA and CDR2 is SQIVND (reference sequence). The CDR3 totals 13 residues. In DNA, the CDR3 is TGTGCCAGTAGTTTCCCAGGGAATCAGCCCCAGCATTTT. This gives the protein CASSFPGNQPQHF.

V and J are TRBV18 and TRBJ2-3; 8 bases are shared with TRBD1. Trimming removed 4 bases from V and 2 bases from J; junction bases left unmatched: 5. The CDR3 sequence is 15 residues long. Germline assignment: CDR1 KGHSH and CDR2 LQKENI. CDR3 DNA: TGTGCCAGCTCACGGACAGGGCCGGCCACAGATACGCAGTATTTT. This codes for CASSRTGPATDTQYF.

The chain carries TRBV27 and TRBJ1-2; 7 positions match TRBD1. CDR1 and CDR2 (germline): MNHEY, SMNVEV (reference sequence). CDR3 size: 14 residues. After removal of 3 bases from V and 8 bases from J, the junction contained 9 bases not matched to a gene. The CDR3 nucleotides are TGTGCCAGCAGTTTCACAGGGGCTGGGATGGGCTACACCTTC. Translating it yields CASSFTGAGMGYTF.

The CDR3 coding sequence is TGTGCCAGCAGTTACTTGCGGGGGACCTACGAGCAGTACTTC. It is translated as CASSYLRGTYEQYF. The V and J genes are TRBV6-2 or TRBV6-3 and TRBJ2-7; 7 bases agree with TRBD2. The CDR3 covers 14 residues. In germline, CDR1 is MNHEY, CDR2 SVGEGT. V lost 1 base and J lost 2; bases outside the gene matches: 2.

V gene TRBV9 combines with J gene TRBJ2-3; 8 bases line up with TRBD1. The CDR3 is 13 residues long. Germline V gene sequence: CDR1 SGDLS, CDR2 YYNGEE. J was trimmed by 6 bases and V by 4 bases; bases with no gene match: 4. CDR3: CASSPRTGDTQYF. The CDR3, as DNA: TGTGCCAGCAGCCCCCGGACAGGGGATACGCAGTATTTT.

This chain connects TRBV6-5 to TRBJ2-5, with 7 bases identical to TRBD1. Germline CDR1 is MNHEY and CDR2 is SVGAGI. CDR3 length equals 13 residues. Trimming cost V 6 bases and J 5 bases; bases outside gene matches: 6. Written as DNA, the CDR3 is TGTGCCAGCAGGGCAGACAGGGCGGAGACCCAGTACTTC. Translated: CASRADRAETQYF.

The sample holds one count of this clone. This chain links TRBV6-5 with TRBJ2-5, with D perhaps matching TRBD1 (6 bases). The germline V gene has CDR1 MNHEY and CDR2 SVGAGI. V lost 9 bases and J 5 bases, leaving 13 bases between the germline ends. This CDR3 has 12 amino acids. CDR3 in DNA: TGTGCCAGTGGGACAACGGATGAGACCCAGTACTTC. It translates to CASGTTDETQYF.

The chain has TRBV7-9 and TRBJ1-5; 9 bases match TRBD1. This CDR3 has 18 residues. The germline gives CDR1 SEHNR, CDR2 FQNEAQ (reference sequence). V trimming: 1 base; J trimming: 9 bases; junction bases outside the gene matches: 16. The CDR3 region has the DNA TGTGCCAGCAGCTTAGTGGAGAAGGACAGGGGTGGCCCCACGCCCCAGCATTTT. Its protein product is CASSLVEKDRGGPTPQHF. The whole variable domain, remainder taken from reference TRBV7-9 and TRBJ1-5, is DTGVSQNPRHKITKRGQNVTFRCDPISEHNRLYWYRQTLGQGPEFLTYFQNEAQLEKSRLLSDRFSAERPKGSFSTLEIQRTEQGDSAMYLCASSLVEKDRGGPTPQHFGDGTRLSIL.